The clone carrying this T cell receptor (beta chain) was found a few times. Its target is not known. The data are from a study of T cell responses to AZD1222 COVID-19 vaccine. Across the whole study: Samples with a second dose at about 4 or about 12 weeks were pooled together.

General study findings and limits: Most donors were white British, females outnumbered males, and clonal diversity was possibly underestimated. Regions left unmutated in variants are reportedly the target of nearly half of spike-specific TCRs.

Profiled with immunoSEQ multiplex PCR; TCRdb holds only in-frame clones, not every one. The sample consists of 150,000 to 200,000 clones, 85% to 95% of them appearing once. CDR3 length: 14 residues. The germline CDR1 and CDR2 sequences are LGHNA and YSLEER. Between the trimmed V and J ends, which lost 1 base and 6 bases, there was a span of 12 bases. The sequence was obtained from an adult in good health. This chain connects TRBV4-3 to TRBJ1-1; no reliable D call. The material sequenced was peripheral blood, taken on day 0 of AZD1222 vaccination. The CDR3 sequence: CASSQGWGVSEAFF. The CDR3 region has the DNA TGCGCCAGCAGCCAAGGTTGGGGAGTGTCTGAAGCTTTCTTT.